The 7 T cell receptor beta chains listed next were all sequenced from one sample in a study of T cells after yellow fever vaccination. TCRdb analysed the 5' RACE reads with MiXCR anew, one entry per CDR3 protein. The sample gives under 100,000 distinct CDR3 sequences, around 5.5% of which show up once; about two fifths is in the top ten. Sequenced material: CD8+ T cells sorted from PBMCs, taken 10 days after the yellow fever booster vaccination. The receptors were gathered from a man between 18 and 35 years old who received the YFV17D yellow fever vaccine.

This clonotype has more than one count but fewer than ten. The genes are TRBV4-2 and TRBJ1-2; TRBD1 matches 7 bases. Losses at the gene ends were 5 bases for V and 6 bases for J; bases not matched to a gene: 15. The CDR3 length is 16 residues. The V gene's germline CDR1 is LGHNA and CDR2 YNFKEQ. The CDR3 region is CASSTPPDRDCDGYTF. DNA for the CDR3: TGTGCCAGCAGCACCCCCCCCGACAGGGATTGTGATGGCTACACCTTC.

The chain employs TRBV7-3 and TRBJ2-3, with 7 bases aligning to TRBD1. J gave up 5 bases and V 0 bases, and 5 bases lay outside the gene matches. Germline lookup yields CDR1 SGHTA and CDR2 FQGTGA. This CDR3 is built from 15 residues. As DNA, the CDR3 is TGTGCCAGCAGCTTAACAGGGGGCTCTGGAGATACGCAGTATTTT. Amino acid sequence: CASSLTGGSGDTQYF.

CDR3 DNA: TGCAGTGCTGGGGACAGGGGCTCCTACGAGCAGTACGTC. This encodes CSAGDRGSYEQYV. This chain uses TRBV20-1 with TRBJ2-7; 10 positions agree with TRBD1. The CDR3 runs 13 residues. Trimming took 5 bases from V and 0 from J; bases not matched to a gene: 1. Germline V CDR1 and CDR2: DFQATT, SNEGSKA (reference sequence).

This clonotype occurred many times. The chain's CDR3 is CAILGGPTDTQYF. In DNA form, the CDR3 reads TGTGCCATCCTGGGGGGCCCCACAGATACGCAGTATTTT. The chain couples TRBV10-3 to TRBJ2-3; D might be TRBD1 or TRBD2, each matching 6 bases. The CDR3 totals 13 residues. From germline, CDR1 is ENHRY and CDR2 SYGVKD. V lost 8 bases to trimming and J lost 2 bases, with 11 bases between them.

This clonotype was seen only a few times. This chain links TRBV5-4 with TRBJ2-2, with 7 nucleotides matching TRBD1. CDR1 and CDR2 (germline): SGHNT, YYREEE (reference sequence). V was pared by 5 bases and J by 6 bases, with 13 bases of the junction left unmatched. The CDR3 has 16 amino acids. The CDR3 protein is CASRNFGRGYPGELFF. The DNA of the CDR3 is TGTGCCAGCAGAAATTTTGGCAGGGGGTATCCCGGGGAGCTGTTTTTT.

Only a few counts were recorded for this clonotype. The chain links TRBV12-3 or TRBV12-4 to TRBJ2-5; D is perhaps TRBD2 (5 bases). There are 12 residues in the CDR3. The ends were cut back, 5 bases at V and 5 bases at J, with 9 bases in the middle. The CDR3 DNA reads as TGTGCCAGCAGTACTAGTTTTGAGACCCAGTACTTC. Its translation is CASSTSFETQYF.

This clonotype was picked up a small number of times. CDR3 bases: TGTGCCAGCAGGGCGGGACTAGCGGGACCTCAAGAGACCCAGTACTTC. Translated: CASRAGLAGPQETQYF. The chain links TRBV6-1 to TRBJ2-5, with 13 bases fitting TRBD2. Germline lookup yields CDR1 MNHNS and CDR2 SASEGT. The CDR3 covers 16 residues. The V gene end was trimmed by 6 bases and the J gene end by 2 bases; junction bases not matched to a gene: 6.